These 18 T cell receptor beta chains came from one sample sequenced in a study of T-cell memory formation after mild COVID-19 (dated by TCRdb to the early 2020s). The library came from 5' RACE. Instrument on record: Illumina NovaSeq 6000. TCRdb's own reprocessing of the public reads used fastp at Q25 and MiXCR and kept productive beta chains. A single entry per CDR3 protein holds the most common genes and DNA from its merged rows. This sample gives nearly 350,000 distinct CDR3 sequences in total; 10% to 15% of them show up just once. The top ten constitute about a fifth of the sample. The specimen sequenced was PBMCs or a T cell subset sorted from them (not recorded which). Receptors originate from a man in his late teens or twenties who had mild COVID-19 (a few samples of this study predate the infection). The sample titles of this study are shuffled in the database, so cell type and time point are left out; the donor was told from shared clones.

This clonotype occurred a few times. The J gene is TRBJ2-1, the V gene TRBV6-6; D is ambiguous. Germline assignment: CDR1 MNHNY and CDR2 SVGAGI (reference sequence). The CDR3 extends over 13 amino acids. Trimming removed 2 bases at V and 12 bases at J, with 14 bases between. The DNA of the CDR3 is TGTGCCAGCAGTTACGTCGCCAACAAGGGGCAGTTCTTC. Translated: CASSYVANKGQFF.

Only a few counts were recorded for this clonotype. J is TRBJ2-7 and V is TRBV12-3 or TRBV12-4; D unclear. Trimming removed 3 bases at V and 6 bases at J, with 9 bases between. CDR3 length: 12 amino acids. The CDR3 bases are TGTGCCAGCAGTTTCCCCTCTCGCGAGCAGTACTTC. Its protein product is CASSFPSREQYF.

The chain uses TRBV9 and TRBJ2-3, with TRBD2 matching 10 bases. The junction had 2 bases not matched to a gene; V was cut back by 3 bases and J by 1 base. The CDR3 runs to 15 residues. Looked up from germline, CDR1 is SGDLS and CDR2 is YYNGEE. In nucleotides, the CDR3 is TGTGCCAGCAGCGCGAGCGGGGGGGGCACAGATACGCAGTATTTT. It encodes CASSASGGGTDTQYF.

Many counts were recorded for this clonotype. V gene TRBV5-1 combines with J gene TRBJ2-1; possibly TRBD2 for D (5 bases). Germline V gene lookup returns CDR1 SGHRS and CDR2 YFSETQ. The CDR3 sequence is 15 residues long. Trimming took off 0 bases at V and 6 bases at J, with 13 bases between the two ends. CDR3 in DNA: TGCGCCAGCAGCTTGGGGTCCGCGGGCTTCAATGAGCAGTTCTTC. It encodes CASSLGSAGFNEQFF.

This clonotype occurred a few times. The CDR3 nucleotides are TGTGCCAGCAGGAGTAAGGACTATAGCAATCAGCCCCAGCATTTT. It yields the protein CASRSKDYSNQPQHF. This chain links TRBV2 with TRBJ1-5; no clear D. Per germline, CDR1 SNHLY and CDR2 FYNNEI. The CDR3 consists of 15 residues. V lost 6 bases, J lost 0 bases, and 12 bases lay in between.

V is TRBV10-3 and J is TRBJ2-1; weak D call: TRBD2 (5 bases). There are 14 residues in the CDR3. The ends were cut back, 1 base at V and 10 bases at J, with 14 bases in the middle. Per germline, CDR1 ENHRY and CDR2 SYGVKD. CDR3 DNA sequence: TGTGCCATCAGTGAGTACGGACCGACGGGGGAGCAGTTCTTC. Residues: CAISEYGPTGEQFF.

Only a few counts were recorded for this clonotype. The rearrangement links TRBV7-9 to TRBJ2-6; TRBD2 aligns across 12 bases. Germline-derived CDR1 and CDR2 are SEHNR and FQNEAQ (reference sequence). The CDR3 has 19 residues. The V gene end was trimmed by 0 bases and the J gene end by 4 bases; junction bases not matched to a gene: 7. The CDR3 coding sequence is TGTGCCAGCAGCTTAGCGCTAACTAGCGGGGGGAAAGGGGCCAACGTCCTGACTTTC. Residues: CASSLALTSGGKGANVLTF.

The table lists this clonotype with many counts. The V call is TRBV12-3 or TRBV12-4, the J call TRBJ2-2, with 10 bases that match TRBD2. CDR3 size: 16 residues. The junction had 6 bases not matched to a gene; V was cut back by 4 bases and J by 4 bases. In nucleotides, the CDR3 is TGTGCCAGCAGTTACTTCCTAGCGGGGGCCACCGGGGAGCTGTTTTTT. Translation: CASSYFLAGATGELFF.

This clonotype was counted at least ten times. As DNA, the CDR3 is TGTGCCACCAGTGATTTCCCCCCTAGCAATCAGCCCCAGCATTTT. It specifies CATSDFPPSNQPQHF. This chain joins TRBV24-1 and TRBJ1-5, with D unclear. Germline-derived CDR1 and CDR2 are KGHDR and SFDVKD. This CDR3 contains 15 residues. V lost 1 base to trimming and J lost 0 bases, with 6 bases between them.

Only a few counts were recorded for this clonotype. The V call is TRBV6-6, the J call TRBJ1-4, with a possible D match to TRBD1 (6 bases). V lost 10 bases and J lost 2, with 17 bases in between. The CDR3 loop spans 15 amino acids. Germline V gene lookup returns CDR1 MNHNY and CDR2 SVGAGI (reference sequence). CDR3 sequence: CAISGGRWTNEKLFF. CDR3 DNA: TGTGCCATATCGGGGGGGCGGTGGACTAATGAAAAACTGTTTTTT.

The V and J genes are TRBV4-1 and TRBJ2-5, with a weak D call TRBD2 (6 bases). This CDR3 is 13 amino acids long. The germline CDR1 and CDR2 sequences are MGHRA and YSYEKL. V lost 4 bases and J 5 bases, leaving 11 bases between the germline ends. For the CDR3, the DNA is TGCGCCAGCAGCCCCCCACGGGGGGAGACCCAGTACTTC. Protein product: CASSPPRGETQYF.

This clonotype was detected a few times. The J gene is TRBJ2-7, the V gene TRBV6-1; D is ambiguous. Trimming removed 2 bases from V and 4 bases from J, with 6 bases in between. Germline CDR1 MNHNS, CDR2 SASEGT. The CDR3 consists of 12 residues. The CDR3 DNA reads as TGTGCCAGCAGTGAAACCAGATACGAGCAGTACGTC. The encoded protein is CASSETRYEQYV.

This clonotype was detected only a few times. The rearrangement links TRBV2 to TRBJ2-3; unclear D gene. V lost 7 bases to trimming and J lost 0 bases, with 11 bases between them. CDR1 and CDR2 from the germline V gene are SNHLY and FYNNEI. The CDR3 loop spans 14 amino acids. CDR3 region: CASTGRPSTDTQYF. The CDR3 DNA reads as TGTGCCAGCACCGGACGGCCTAGCACAGATACGCAGTATTTT. The full variable domain, its missing parts supplied by reference TRBV2 and TRBJ2-3, is EPEVTQTPSHQVTQMGQEVILRCVPISNHLYFYWYRQILGQKVEFLVSFYNNEISEKSEIFDDQFSVERPDGSNFTLKIRSTKLEDSAMYFCASTGRPSTDTQYFGPGTRLTVL.

In its sample, this clonotype was seen a few times. The chain uses TRBV6-5 and TRBJ2-3, with unresolved D. Trimming removed 0 bases from V and 2 bases from J, with 6 bases in between. The CDR3 sequence is 14 residues long. In germline, CDR1 is MNHEY, CDR2 SVGAGI. The CDR3 sequence: CASSYSSFTDTQYF. CDR3 in DNA: TGTGCCAGCAGTTACTCTAGTTTCACAGATACGCAGTATTTT.

J is TRBJ2-2 and V is TRBV27; 8 bases align to TRBD1. Germline CDR1 and CDR2: MNHEY and SMNVEV (reference sequence). The CDR3 spans 17 residues. The V gene end was trimmed by 1 base and the J gene end by 6 bases; junction bases not matched to a gene: 10. The CDR3 sequence: CASSLWSLDRAPGELFF. Here the CDR3 DNA reads TGTGCCAGCAGTTTATGGTCATTGGACAGGGCTCCCGGGGAGCTGTTTTTT.

This clonotype was counted a few times. V usage is TRBV6-6 and J usage is TRBJ2-1; D is undetermined. Trimming removed 0 bases at V and 4 bases at J, with 4 bases between. Per germline, CDR1 MNHNY and CDR2 SVGAGI (reference sequence). This CDR3 contains 13 residues. This CDR3 reads CASSYSTYNEQFF. CDR3 nucleotides: TGTGCCAGCAGTTACTCGACGTACAATGAGCAGTTCTTC.

This clonotype was seen at least ten times. V and J are TRBV9 and TRBJ2-1; a possible D gene is TRBD1 (5 bases). With 4 bases removed from V and 1 base from J, the gap between germline ends came to 15 bases. This CDR3 has 16 amino acids. Germline CDR1 reads SGDLS; CDR2 reads YYNGEE. The CDR3 DNA reads as TGTGCCAGCAGCTTGGGCAAAGACAGTTCCTACAATGAGCAGTTCTTC. It is translated as CASSLGKDSSYNEQFF.

This clonotype was counted between two and nine times. The V call is TRBV12-3 or TRBV12-4, the J call TRBJ2-7; 10 bases fit TRBD1. Trimming at V came to 4 bases and at J to 3 bases, leaving 3 bases not matched to a gene. The CDR3 is made up of 14 amino acids. The CDR3 is CASSSGDRGYEQYV. DNA of the CDR3: TGTGCCAGCAGTTCTGGGGACAGGGGCTACGAGCAGTACGTC.